A single sample gave rise to the 9 T cell receptor beta chains below, sequenced in a study of blood T cell repertoires in COVID-19. The table came from immunoSEQ multiplex PCR; TCRdb's copy has only in-frame clones and leaves some out. The sample contains 250,000 to 350,000 clones, just under 85% of which appear only once. The sequenced sample was peripheral blood. The source is a woman aged 45-59 years with active or convalescent COVID-19.

The chain carries TRBV10-1 and TRBJ1-5, with D unclear. V was cut by 0 bases and J by 7 bases, with 4 bases left in between. From germline, CDR1 is WNHNN and CDR2 SYGVQD (reference sequence). This CDR3 has 12 amino acids. The CDR3 DNA reads as TGCGCCAGCAGTGAGTCCGGGCAGCCCCAGCATTTT. Protein product: CASSESGQPQHF.

V gene TRBV21-1 combines with J gene TRBJ1-2; TRBD1 was called by the table and not checked on the DNA. TRBV21-1 is a listed pseudogene. This CDR3 has 12 residues. CDR3 DNA sequence: TGTGCCGGAAAACAGGGGAAAGGCGGCTACACCTTC. This encodes CAGKQGKGGYTF.

The rearrangement uses TRBV5-6 and TRBJ1-1, with 8 bases matching TRBD1. Germline CDR1 reads SGHDT; CDR2 reads YYEEEE. The ends lost 2 bases at V and 0 bases at J; junction bases unmatched: 3. CDR3 length equals 15 residues. The DNA of the CDR3 is TGTGCCAGCAGCTTCCCGGACAGGGTGAACACTGAAGCTTTCTTT. The encoded protein is CASSFPDRVNTEAFF. Drawing the rest from reference TRBV5-6 and TRBJ1-1, the complete variable domain is DAGVTQSPTHLIKTRGQQVTLRCSPKSGHDTVSWYQQALGQGPQFIFQYYEEEERQRGNFPDRFSGHQFPNYSSELNVNALLLGDSALYLCASSFPDRVNTEAFFGQGTRLTVV.

V is TRBV2 and J is TRBJ1-2; D unclear. The germline gives CDR1 SNHLY, CDR2 FYNNEI. The CDR3 is made up of 12 amino acids. V shed 5 bases and J shed 6 bases, with 10 bases lying between them. Here the CDR3 reads CASSSLGHGYTF. In DNA, the CDR3 is TGTGCCAGCAGTAGCTTGGGCCATGGCTACACCTTC. The full variable domain, completed using reference TRBV2 and TRBJ1-2, is EPEVTQTPSHQVTQMGQEVILRCVPISNHLYFYWYRQILGQKVEFLVSFYNNEISEKSEIFDDQFSVERPDGSNFTLKIRSTKLEDSAMYFCASSSLGHGYTFGSGTRLTVV.

This sequence joins TRBV20-1 and TRBJ1-2; D is unclear. CDR1 and CDR2 from the germline V gene are DFQATT and SNEGSKA (reference sequence). The CDR3 runs 11 residues. The V gene lost 3 bases and the J gene lost 8 bases, with 10 bases spanning the gap. In DNA form, the CDR3 reads TGCAGTGCTAGGGCCTACGGGGGCTACACCTTC. Amino acid sequence: CSARAYGGYTF.

The J gene is TRBJ1-1, the V gene TRBV16; no reliable D call. The germline V and J ends were trimmed by 4 bases and 11 bases, with 8 bases remaining between them. CDR1 is KGHSY and CDR2 is FQNENV in the germline V gene. The CDR3 runs to 10 residues. CDR3 amino acids: CASSRSGAFF. In DNA form, the CDR3 reads TGTGCCAGCAGCCGCTCCGGGGCTTTCTTT.

V and J are TRBV24-1 and TRBJ2-3; D may be TRBD1 (6 bases). Germline assignment: CDR1 KGHDR and CDR2 SFDVKD. The CDR3 runs 15 residues. The V end was cut by 2 bases, the J end by 5 bases, with 13 bases between. In DNA form, the CDR3 reads TGTGCCACCAGTGATTCCGGAGTAGGGGGAGATACGCAGTATTTT. The encoded protein is CATSDSGVGGDTQYF.

This chain connects TRBV28 to TRBJ2-7; D is possibly TRBD1 (5 bases). The V and J ends lost 8 bases and 6 bases respectively, with 14 bases between them. Germline-derived CDR1 and CDR2 are MDHEN and SYDVKM. The CDR3 consists of 12 residues. The CDR3 loop reads CASPSGKCEQYF. The CDR3 coding sequence is TGTGCCAGCCCATCAGGGAAGTGCGAGCAGTACTTC.

This chain links TRBV9 with TRBJ1-2, with a possible D match to TRBD1 (6 bases). V was shortened by 3 bases and J by 4 bases, with 13 bases between the two germline ends. The CDR3 runs to 14 residues. Germline-derived CDR1 and CDR2 are SGDLS and YYNGEE. For the CDR3, the DNA is TGTGCCAGCAGCGGAGGGGGACGGAGCTATGGCTACACCTTC. Amino acid sequence: CASSGGGRSYGYTF.